This T cell receptor beta chain was captured in a study of cytomegalovirus exposure and HLA in healthy donors. A remark on this clone: Its target is not known.

Study-wide results and limits: It was reported that TCR beta sequences correctly inferred the HLA-A and HLA-B alleles for most subjects. The study designated fewer than 200 TCR beta chains cytomegalovirus-associated.

Primers: 60 Vbeta forward and 13 Jbeta reverse. The method was immunoSEQ multiplex PCR; TCRdb's version includes in-frame clones alone and lacks a portion of them. The sample carries around 150,000 clones, 79% recorded once. The receptor comes from a man aged 50-59 years in good health and CMV-seropositive. Sequenced material: PBMCs.

The CDR3 nucleotides read TGTGCCAGCAGCTTAGTTGACTCGGGGAATTCACCCCTCCACTTT. Amino acid sequence: CASSLVDSGNSPLHF. J is TRBJ1-6 and V is TRBV7-6; unclear D gene. This CDR3 has 15 residues. Between the trimmed V and J ends, which lost 1 base and 7 bases, there was a span of 11 bases. The germline V gene encodes CDR1 SGHVS and CDR2 FNYEAQ. The variable domain in full, completed from reference TRBV7-6 and TRBJ1-6, reads GAGVSQSPRYKVTKRGQDVALRCDPISGHVSLYWYRQALGQGPEFLTYFNYEAQQDKSGLPNDRFSAERPEGSISTLTIQRTEQRDSAMYRCASSLVDSGNSPLHFGNGTRLTVT.